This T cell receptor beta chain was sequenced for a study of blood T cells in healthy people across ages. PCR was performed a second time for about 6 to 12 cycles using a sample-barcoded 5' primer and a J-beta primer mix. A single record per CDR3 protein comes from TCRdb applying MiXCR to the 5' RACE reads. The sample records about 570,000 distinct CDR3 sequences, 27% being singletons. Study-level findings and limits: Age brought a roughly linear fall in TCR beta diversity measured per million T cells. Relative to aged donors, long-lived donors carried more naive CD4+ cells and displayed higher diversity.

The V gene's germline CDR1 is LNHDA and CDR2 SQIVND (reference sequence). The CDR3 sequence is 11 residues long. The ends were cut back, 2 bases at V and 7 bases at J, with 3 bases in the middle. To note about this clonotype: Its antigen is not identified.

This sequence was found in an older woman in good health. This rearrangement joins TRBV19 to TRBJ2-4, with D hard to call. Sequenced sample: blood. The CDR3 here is CASSISNIQYF. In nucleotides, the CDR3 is TGTGCCAGTAGTATATCCAACATTCAGTACTTC.